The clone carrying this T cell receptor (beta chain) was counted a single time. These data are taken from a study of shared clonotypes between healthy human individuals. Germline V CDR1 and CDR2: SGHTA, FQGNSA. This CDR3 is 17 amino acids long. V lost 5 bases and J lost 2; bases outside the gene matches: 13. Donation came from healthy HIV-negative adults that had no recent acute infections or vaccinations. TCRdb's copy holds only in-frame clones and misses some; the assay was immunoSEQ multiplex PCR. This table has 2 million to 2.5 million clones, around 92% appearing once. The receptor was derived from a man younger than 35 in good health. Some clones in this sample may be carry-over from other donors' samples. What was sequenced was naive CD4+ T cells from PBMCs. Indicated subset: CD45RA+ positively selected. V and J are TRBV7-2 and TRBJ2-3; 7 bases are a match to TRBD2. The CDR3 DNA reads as TGTGCCAGCAGCCCCTCCTTAGCGGGTCAGGACACAGATACGCAGTATTTT. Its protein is CASSPSLAGQDTDTQYF.